This T cell receptor beta chain was identified during a study of shared clonotypes between healthy human individuals. This clone was counted once. This sample includes further DNA sequences coding for the same CDR3. Donors included only healthy HIV-negative adults lacking recent acute infections or vaccinations. Germline CDR1 MNHNS, CDR2 SASEGT. V gave up 4 bases and J gave up 2 bases, with 8 bases separating them. CDR3 length equals 13 residues. An even split of each subset's genomic DNA across several immunoSEQ plates was performed. Sequenced by immunoSEQ multiplex PCR; TCRdb stores in-frame clones only, minus some. Of around 2.5 million clones listed, over 85% are singletons.

The gene calls are TRBV6-1 and TRBJ1-2; D uncertain. The TCR was taken from a man younger than 30 in good health. Some clones in this sample may be carry-over from other donors' samples. The sample consisted of naive CD4+ T cells from PBMCs. Sample subset: CD45RA+ positively selected. The CDR3 DNA reads TGTGCCAGCAGTGTTGGACCAAACTATGGCTACACCTTC. Encoded protein: CASSVGPNYGYTF.